Below are 29 T cell receptor beta chains sequenced from a single sample in a study of blood T cell repertoires in COVID-19. The protocol was immunoSEQ multiplex PCR, while the TCRdb copy is restricted to in-frame clones and leaves out a portion. This repertoire shows 90,000 to 120,000 clones, over 60% found once; its top ten account for approximately 4.3%. The sample comprised peripheral blood. The source is a man aged 65-85 years with acute or convalescent COVID-19.

V gene TRBV3-1 (or the pseudogene TRBV3-2) combines with J gene TRBJ2-1, with TRBD2 matching over 7 bases. V shed 1 base, J shed 6 bases, and the junction held 3 bases outside the gene matches. The CDR3 is 14 amino acids. Germline CDR1 and CDR2: LGHDT and YNNKEL (reference sequence). CDR3 residues: CASSQAPGGNEQFF. The DNA for the CDR3 is TGTGCCAGCAGCCAAGCTCCGGGGGGCAATGAGCAGTTCTTC.

This clone appeared a few times. The gene calls are TRBV24-1 and TRBJ2-1; TRBD1 matches at 7 bases. V lost 3 bases and J lost 3; bases outside the gene matches: 4. The CDR3 covers 15 residues. Germline CDR1 reads KGHDR; CDR2 reads SFDVKD. The CDR3 nucleotides read TGTGCCACCAGTGATAGTCAGGGGGTCTACAATGAGCAGTTCTTC. Protein sequence: CATSDSQGVYNEQFF.

The rearrangement uses TRBV4-1 and TRBJ2-7; 7 bases are shared with TRBD1. Germline CDR1 is MGHRA and CDR2 is YSYEKL. V shed 0 bases and J 3 bases; nucleotides not matched to a gene: 5. This CDR3 region has 15 residues. The CDR3 reads CASSQDGRDSYEQYF. Here the CDR3 DNA reads TGCGCCAGCAGCCAAGATGGAAGGGACAGCTACGAGCAGTACTTC.

The DNA of the CDR3 is TGCGCCAGCAGCCAAGCGTCAGCGGCTAACTATGGCTACACCTTC. This encodes CASSQASAANYGYTF. The chain has TRBV4-3 and TRBJ1-2, with no clear D. The CDR3 length is 15 residues. Germline lookup yields CDR1 LGHNA and CDR2 YSLEER. Trimming took 1 base from V and 0 from J, leaving 9 bases between them.

This clone was counted only a few times. This chain uses TRBV6-2 or TRBV6-3 with TRBJ1-5, with D tentatively TRBD1 (6 bases). Germline CDR1 and CDR2: MNHEY and SVGEGT. Between the trimmed V and J ends, which lost 4 bases and 4 bases, there was a span of 14 bases. The CDR3 is 15 amino acids. The CDR3 region has the DNA TGTGCCAGCAGTTCCAGACAGGAATTAAATCAGCCCCAGCATTTT. Amino acid sequence: CASSSRQELNQPQHF.

The chain couples TRBV7-2 to TRBJ2-5; D is possibly TRBD2 (5 bases). CDR3 size: 14 residues. Germline-derived CDR1 and CDR2 are SGHTA and FQGNSA. The V end lost 1 base, the J end lost 9 bases, and 15 bases lay between the germline ends. CDR3 sequence reads: CASSLGFLAGAQYF. The DNA of the CDR3 is TGTGCCAGCAGCTTAGGGTTCCTCGCCGGGGCCCAGTACTTC.

This chain joins TRBV5-4 and TRBJ2-1, with D possibly being TRBD2 (6 bases). This CDR3 has 18 residues. Trimming took 0 bases from V and 0 from J, leaving 16 bases between them. CDR1 and CDR2 from the germline V gene are SGHNT and YYREEE (reference sequence). This CDR3 is CASSLVSAGPSSYNEQFF. The DNA for the CDR3 is TGTGCCAGCAGCTTGGTATCTGCGGGGCCGAGCTCCTACAATGAGCAGTTCTTC.

This clone was detected only once. V usage is TRBV6-2 or TRBV6-3 and J usage is TRBJ1-1, with 9 positions matching TRBD1. The CDR3 covers 17 residues. V shed 2 bases and J 4 bases; nucleotides not matched to a gene: 11. CDR1 is MNHEY and CDR2 is SVGEGT in the germline V gene. CDR3 residues: CASSYPPGQGLSTEAFF. The CDR3, as DNA: TGTGCCAGCAGTTACCCGCCGGGACAGGGTTTGAGCACTGAAGCTTTCTTT.

V gene TRBV2 combines with J gene TRBJ2-2, with D possibly being TRBD1 (5 bases). Per the germline V gene, CDR1 is SNHLY and CDR2 is FYNNEI. The V and J ends lost 6 bases and 8 bases respectively, with 13 bases between them. The length of the CDR3 is 13 residues. Here the CDR3 reads CASRTGSGGELFF. The CDR3 bases are TGTGCCAGCAGGACTGGGTCAGGGGGGGAGCTGTTTTTT.

V usage is TRBV5-8 and J usage is TRBJ1-2; perhaps TRBD1 as D (6 bases). The CDR3 loop spans 13 amino acids. The germline V and J ends were trimmed by 4 bases and 7 bases, with 14 bases remaining between them. Germline CDR1 SGHTS, CDR2 YDEGEE. CDR3 DNA sequence: TGTGCCAGCAGCCTACGGGGGGCGGTTGGCTACACCTTC. This encodes CASSLRGAVGYTF.

This clone has a single count. The rearrangement links TRBV19 to TRBJ1-1; D might be TRBD1 (6 bases). Between the trimmed V and J ends, which lost 3 bases and 5 bases, there was a span of 16 bases. Germline CDR1 LNHDA, CDR2 SQIVND (reference sequence). The CDR3 length is 15 residues. CDR3 sequence (DNA): TGTGCCAGTAGTATCGGCCTACAGGGAAGAACTGAAGCTTTCTTT. Translation gives CASSIGLQGRTEAFF.

The rearrangement joins TRBV5-1 to TRBJ2-1; 13 nucleotides line up with TRBD2. This CDR3 is 15 amino acids long. Germline assignment: CDR1 SGHRS and CDR2 YFSETQ. Trimming took 5 bases from V and 2 from J; bases not matched to a gene: 1. The DNA of the CDR3 is TGCGCCAGCAGTACTAGCGGGGGGGCCTACAATGAGCAGTTCTTC. Translation: CASSTSGGAYNEQFF.

V gene TRBV6-2 or TRBV6-3 combines with J gene TRBJ1-1; D is unresolved. Trimming removed 2 bases from V and 8 bases from J, with 9 bases in between. The V gene's germline CDR1 is MNHEY and CDR2 SVGEGT. The CDR3 contains 12 residues. The DNA for the CDR3 is TGTGCCAGCAGTTACGGTGGCAGGGAAGCTTTCTTT. Amino acid sequence: CASSYGGREAFF.

The chain uses TRBV7-3 and TRBJ2-5; TRBD1 matches at 9 bases. Per germline, CDR1 SGHTA and CDR2 FQGTGA. The trim removed 4 bases at V and 4 bases at J, leaving 1 base unmatched. There are 13 residues in the CDR3. For the CDR3, the DNA is TGTGCCAGCAGCTCGGGACAGGGAGAGACCCAGTACTTC. Translating it yields CASSSGQGETQYF.

The rearrangement joins TRBV20-1 to TRBJ2-7; a weak D match, TRBD2 (5 bases). V lost 3 bases, J lost 3 bases, and 12 bases lay in between. The CDR3 extends over 13 amino acids. Germline V gene sequence: CDR1 DFQATT, CDR2 SNEGSKA (reference sequence). CDR3 protein: CSASPGSIYEQYF. Written as DNA, the CDR3 is TGCAGTGCTAGTCCGGGGTCTATCTACGAGCAGTACTTC.

This chain uses TRBV19 with TRBJ1-1; 9 bases are a match to TRBD1. After removal of 1 base from V and 4 bases from J, the junction contained 4 bases not matched to a gene. Germline CDR1 is LNHDA and CDR2 is SQIVND (reference sequence). This CDR3 region has 15 residues. For the CDR3, the DNA is TGTGCCAGTAGTATAGCGGGACAGGGCGGCACTGAAGCTTTCTTT. It yields the protein CASSIAGQGGTEAFF.

This chain connects TRBV27 to TRBJ1-2, with D unclear. The CDR3 sequence is 15 residues long. Germline CDR1 is MNHEY and CDR2 is SMNVEV (reference sequence). Trimming took 2 bases from V and 8 from J, leaving 18 bases between them. CDR3 DNA sequence: TGTGCCAGCAGTTTAATCGGAGGGCCCGGGCAAGGCTACACCTTC. Amino acid sequence: CASSLIGGPGQGYTF.

This clone is a singleton in its sample. V gene TRBV20-1 combines with J gene TRBJ2-5; D ambiguous. Germline V gives CDR1 DFQATT, CDR2 SNEGSKA (reference sequence). The length of the CDR3 is 10 residues. Deletions cut 5 bases from V and 4 bases from J, with 5 bases between. In DNA form, the CDR3 reads TGCAGTGCTGCCGGAGAGACCCAGTACTTC. Translating it yields CSAAGETQYF.

This chain's CDR3 is CASSFNSETGYTF. The CDR3 DNA reads TGTGCCAGCAGCTTTAATTCGGAGACTGGCTACACCTTC. The chain carries TRBV5-6 and TRBJ1-2; D unclear. The germline V gene encodes CDR1 SGHDT and CDR2 YYEEEE. V was shortened by 2 bases and J by 7 bases, with 12 bases between the two germline ends. The CDR3 is 13 residues long.

The gene calls are TRBV4-1 and TRBJ1-5; D gene ambiguous. Germline V gives CDR1 MGHRA, CDR2 YSYEKL. This CDR3 contains 16 residues. V shed 4 bases and J shed 6 bases, with 19 bases lying between them. CDR3 DNA: TGCGCCAGCAGCCCGACCCCCGAGTCCCGGGGTCAGCCCCAGCATTTT. This gives the protein CASSPTPESRGQPQHF.

This clone was detected once. V is TRBV5-5 and J is TRBJ2-5; tentative D call: TRBD2 (5 bases). CDR3 length: 13 residues. Per the germline V gene, CDR1 is SGHKS and CDR2 is YYEKEE (reference sequence). The germline V and J ends were trimmed by 1 base and 4 bases, with 8 bases remaining between them. The CDR3 DNA reads TGTGCCAGCAGCTTGACTAGGTTAGAGACCCAGTACTTC. Its translation: CASSLTRLETQYF. The full variable domain, rest sourced from reference TRBV5-5 and TRBJ2-5, is DAGVTQSPTHLIKTRGQQVTLRCSPISGHKSVSWYQQVLGQGPQFIFQYYEKEERGRGNFPDRFSARQFPNYSSELNVNALLLGDSALYLCASSLTRLETQYFGPGTRLLVL.

This chain uses TRBV25-1 with TRBJ2-5, with D possibly matching TRBD2 (5 bases). The CDR3 covers 15 residues. The V and J ends lost 5 bases and 1 base respectively, with 14 bases between them. Germline CDR1 reads MGHDK; CDR2 reads SYGVNS. The CDR3 reads CASSRTSGAQETQYF. In DNA form, the CDR3 reads TGTGCCAGCAGTAGGACGAGCGGAGCCCAAGAGACCCAGTACTTC. Full variable domain (rest looked up from reference TRBV25-1 and TRBJ2-5): EADIYQTPRYLVIGTGKKITLECSQTMGHDKMYWYQQDPGMELHLIHYSYGVNSTEKGDLSSESTVSRIRTEHFPLTLESARPSHTSQYLCASSRTSGAQETQYFGPGTRLLVL.

The chain carries TRBV11-2 and TRBJ1-3; tentatively, D is TRBD1 (5 bases). V gave up 1 base and J gave up 0 bases, with 7 bases separating them. The CDR3 contains 15 residues. Per the germline V gene, CDR1 is SGHAT and CDR2 is FQNNGV. The CDR3 DNA reads as TGTGCCAGCAGCTTAGGACAGAGCTCTGGAAACACCATATATTTT. This encodes CASSLGQSSGNTIYF.

The V gene is TRBV13, the J gene TRBJ2-3; TRBD2 matches 8 bases. Germline-derived CDR1 and CDR2 are PRHDT and FYEKMQ (reference sequence). Trimming removed 5 bases from V and 2 bases from J; junction bases left unmatched: 9. This CDR3 is built from 16 residues. This CDR3 reads CASSTRTSGYTDTQYF. The CDR3 nucleotides are TGTGCCAGCAGCACCCGTACTAGCGGATACACAGATACGCAGTATTTT.

This rearrangement joins TRBV7-9 to TRBJ1-1; TRBD1 might be the D (5 bases). The CDR3 consists of 13 residues. Looked up from germline, CDR1 is SEHNR and CDR2 is FQNEAQ (reference sequence). The germline V and J ends were trimmed by 4 bases and 1 base, with 7 bases remaining between them. CDR3: CASSSRENTEAFF. The CDR3 DNA follows: TGTGCCAGCAGCTCCAGGGAGAACACTGAAGCTTTCTTT.

V usage is TRBV20-1 and J usage is TRBJ2-5; 13 bases match TRBD2. The germline CDR1 and CDR2 sequences are DFQATT and SNEGSKA (reference sequence). Trimming removed 3 bases from V and 5 bases from J; junction bases left unmatched: 3. The CDR3 is 14 residues long. The CDR3 nucleotides are TGCAGTGCTAGTCTGACTAGCGGGGGGGAGACCCAGTACTTC. Translated, it gives CSASLTSGGETQYF.

This clone occurred a few times. This chain connects TRBV11-2 to TRBJ1-1, with 7 bases matching TRBD1. J gave up 5 bases and V 4 bases, and 10 bases lay outside the gene matches. Germline CDR1 reads SGHAT; CDR2 reads FQNNGV. The CDR3 is 15 residues long. CDR3 loop: CASSSIYRGRTEAFF. In DNA, the CDR3 is TGTGCCAGCAGCTCTATTTACAGGGGAAGGACTGAAGCTTTCTTT. The full variable domain, with the rest looked up from reference TRBV11-2 and TRBJ1-1, is EAGVAQSPRYKIIEKRQSVAFWCNPISGHATLYWYQQILGQGPKLLIQFQNNGVVDDSQLPKDRFSAERLKGVDSTLKIQPAKLEDSAVYLCASSSIYRGRTEAFFGQGTRLTVV.

This sequence joins TRBV9 and TRBJ2-1; D is perhaps TRBD1 (6 bases). CDR1 is SGDLS and CDR2 is YYNGEE in the germline V gene. Trimming pared 0 bases from V and 7 bases from J, leaving 14 bases between. The length of the CDR3 is 15 residues. The CDR3 loop is CASSVGSRGQNEQFF. As DNA, the CDR3 is TGTGCCAGCAGCGTAGGAAGCAGGGGTCAGAATGAGCAGTTCTTC.

This clone is a singleton in its sample. The chain is built from TRBV7-3 and TRBJ2-1; possible D gene TRBD2, 6 bases. This CDR3 spans 15 amino acids. In germline, CDR1 is SGHTA, CDR2 FQGTGA. V lost 5 bases and J lost 6, with 17 bases in between. CDR3 DNA: TGTGCCAGCAGCCGAACCGGGACTCGCTCCAATGAGCAGTTCTTC. As protein: CASSRTGTRSNEQFF.